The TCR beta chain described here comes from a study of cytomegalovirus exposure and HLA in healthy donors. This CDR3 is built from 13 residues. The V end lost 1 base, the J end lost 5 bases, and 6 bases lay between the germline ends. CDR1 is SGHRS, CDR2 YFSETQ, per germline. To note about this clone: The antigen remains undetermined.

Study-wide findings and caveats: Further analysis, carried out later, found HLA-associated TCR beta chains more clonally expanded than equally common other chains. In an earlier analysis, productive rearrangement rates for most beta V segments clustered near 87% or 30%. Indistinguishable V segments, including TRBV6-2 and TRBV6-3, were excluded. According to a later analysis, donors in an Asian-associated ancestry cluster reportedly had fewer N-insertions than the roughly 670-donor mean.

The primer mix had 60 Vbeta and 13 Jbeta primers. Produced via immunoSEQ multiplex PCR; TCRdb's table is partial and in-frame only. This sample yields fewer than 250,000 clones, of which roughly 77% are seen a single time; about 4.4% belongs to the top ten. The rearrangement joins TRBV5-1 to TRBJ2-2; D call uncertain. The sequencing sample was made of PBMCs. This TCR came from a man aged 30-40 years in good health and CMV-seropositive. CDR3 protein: CASSLMRTGELFF. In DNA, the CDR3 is TGCGCCAGCAGCTTGATGAGGACCGGGGAGCTGTTTTTT.